A selection of T cell receptor beta chains follows, all from one sample in a study of radiotherapy plus CTLA-4 blockade in lung cancer. Only in-frame clones appear in the TCRdb table, and some are missing; sequencing was by immunoSEQ multiplex PCR. The repertoire holds about 59,000 clones, with less than 75% as singletons. Sequenced here: peripheral blood, sampled from a patient treated with radiotherapy plus ipilimumab. These receptors were collected from a human donor with non-small cell lung cancer whose response to radiotherapy plus ipilimumab could not be evaluated. CDR3s include the opening cysteine and the closing phenylalanine or tryptophan. Fields, in order: CDR3 protein, CDR3 DNA, clone size, D gene, J gene, CDR3 length, V gene. D genes are given only for firm matches. A clone size is listed for some rows: how often the clone was seen (once, few, many), or a class if it is expanded.

CDR3: CASSPWTSEGQYF
DNA: TGTGCCAGCAGCCCTTGGACTAGCGAGGGCCAGTACTTC
size: -
D: TRBD2
J: TRBJ2-5
length: 13
V: TRBV11-2

CDR3: CASRATTGELFF
DNA: TGTGCCAGCAGGGCCACCACCGGGGAGCTGTTTTTT
size: -
D: -
J: TRBJ2-2
length: 12
V: TRBV2

CDR3: CASSTPGRTEAFF
DNA: TGTGCCAGCAGTACCCCCGGTCGAACTGAAGCTTTCTTT
size: -
D: -
J: TRBJ1-1
length: 13
V: TRBV6-5

CDR3: CASSPGSSGKNYNEQFF
DNA: TGTGCCAGCAGCCCTGGTAGTAGCGGGAAAAACTACAATGAGCAGTTCTTC
size: -
D: TRBD2
J: TRBJ2-1
length: 17
V: TRBV11-3

CDR3: CASSPGTVVWKRTEAFF
DNA: TGTGCCAGCAGCCCCGGGACAGTAGTTTGGAAACGCACTGAAGCTTTCTTT
size: -
D: TRBD1
J: TRBJ1-1
length: 17
V: TRBV7-3

CDR3: CASSDIIMSYEQYF
DNA: TGTGCCAGCAGCGATATTATTATGTCCTACGAGCAGTACTTC
size: -
D: -
J: TRBJ2-7
length: 14
V: TRBV28

CDR3: CASSTGQVHGYTF
DNA: TGTGCCAGTAGTACGGGACAGGTCCATGGCTACACCTTC
size: few
D: TRBD1
J: TRBJ1-2
length: 13
V: TRBV19

CDR3: CASSLGDNEKLFF
DNA: TGCGCCAGCAGCCTAGGGGATAATGAAAAACTGTTTTTT
size: -
D: -
J: TRBJ1-4
length: 13
V: TRBV4-1

CDR3: CASGQGRDQPQHF
DNA: TGTGCCAGCGGACAGGGAAGGGATCAGCCCCAGCATTTT
size: -
D: TRBD1
J: TRBJ1-5
length: 13
V: TRBV19

CDR3: CAWSGGPPLHF
DNA: TGTGCCTGGAGTGGTGGGCCACCCCTCCACTTT
size: -
D: -
J: TRBJ1-6
length: 11
V: TRBV30

CDR3: CASSGLAGGSYNEQFF
DNA: TGTGCCAGCAGTGGACTAGCGGGAGGGTCCTACAATGAGCAGTTCTTC
size: -
D: TRBD2
J: TRBJ2-1
length: 16
V: TRBV6-1